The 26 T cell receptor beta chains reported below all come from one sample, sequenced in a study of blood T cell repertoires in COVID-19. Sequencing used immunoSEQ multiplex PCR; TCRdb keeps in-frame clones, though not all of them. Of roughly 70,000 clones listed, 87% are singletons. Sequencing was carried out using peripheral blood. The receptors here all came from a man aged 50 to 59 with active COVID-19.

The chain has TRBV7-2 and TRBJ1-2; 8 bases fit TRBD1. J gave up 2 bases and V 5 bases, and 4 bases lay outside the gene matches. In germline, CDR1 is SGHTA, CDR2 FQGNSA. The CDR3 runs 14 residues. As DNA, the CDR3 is TGTGCCAGCAGCCAGGACAGGGTAAACTATGGCTACACCTTC. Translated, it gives CASSQDRVNYGYTF.

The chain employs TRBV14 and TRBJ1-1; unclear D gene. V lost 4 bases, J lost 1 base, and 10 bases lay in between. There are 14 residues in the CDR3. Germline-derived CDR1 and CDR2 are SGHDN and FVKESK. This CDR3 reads CASSPVIPNTEAFF. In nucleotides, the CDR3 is TGTGCCAGCAGCCCAGTCATACCGAACACTGAAGCTTTCTTT.

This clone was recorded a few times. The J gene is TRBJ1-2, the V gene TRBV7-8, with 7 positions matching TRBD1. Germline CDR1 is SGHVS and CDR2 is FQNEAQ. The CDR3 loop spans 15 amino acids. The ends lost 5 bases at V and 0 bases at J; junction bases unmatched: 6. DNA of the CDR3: TGTGCCAGCAGCCGGGAAGGGACAGCTAACTATGGCTACACCTTC. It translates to CASSREGTANYGYTF.

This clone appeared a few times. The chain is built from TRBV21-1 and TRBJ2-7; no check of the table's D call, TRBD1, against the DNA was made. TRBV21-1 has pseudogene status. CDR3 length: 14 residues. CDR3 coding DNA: TGTGCCAGCAGCACCCCGGGACAGGGGTACGAGCAGTACTTC. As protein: CASSTPGQGYEQYF.

CDR3 sequence reads: CASSPTDILGGYTF. CDR3 nucleotide sequence: TGTGCCAGCTCACCGACGGACATTTTAGGGGGCTACACCTTC. The chain combines TRBV18 with TRBJ1-2; D is possibly TRBD1 (5 bases). This CDR3 is 14 amino acids long. Trimming took off 3 bases at V and 8 bases at J, with 16 bases between the two ends. Looked up from germline, CDR1 is KGHSH and CDR2 is LQKENI.

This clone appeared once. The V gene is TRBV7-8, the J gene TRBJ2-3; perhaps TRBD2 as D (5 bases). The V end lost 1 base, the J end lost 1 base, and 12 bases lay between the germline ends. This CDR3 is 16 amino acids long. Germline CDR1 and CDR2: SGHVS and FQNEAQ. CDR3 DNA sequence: TGTGCCAGCAGCTTAGGGGAACTCGGGGGCACAGATACGCAGTATTTT. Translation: CASSLGELGGTDTQYF.

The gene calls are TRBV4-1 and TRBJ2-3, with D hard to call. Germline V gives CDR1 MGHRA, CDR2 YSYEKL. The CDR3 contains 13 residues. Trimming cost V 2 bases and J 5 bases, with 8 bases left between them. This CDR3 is CASSQPQQDTQYF. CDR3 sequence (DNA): TGCGCCAGCAGCCAACCTCAACAAGATACGCAGTATTTT.

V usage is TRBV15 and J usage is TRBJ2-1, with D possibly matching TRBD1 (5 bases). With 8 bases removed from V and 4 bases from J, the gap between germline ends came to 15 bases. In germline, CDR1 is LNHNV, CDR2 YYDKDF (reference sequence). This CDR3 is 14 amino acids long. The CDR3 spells CATCQQENYNEQFF. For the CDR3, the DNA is TGTGCCACCTGTCAACAGGAAAATTACAATGAGCAGTTCTTC.

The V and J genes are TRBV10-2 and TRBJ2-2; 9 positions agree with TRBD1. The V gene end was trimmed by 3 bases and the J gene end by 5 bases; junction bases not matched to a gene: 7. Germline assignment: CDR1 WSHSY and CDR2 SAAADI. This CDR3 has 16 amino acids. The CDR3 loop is CASSDKTGQGTGELFF. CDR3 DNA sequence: TGCGCCAGCAGTGATAAAACAGGACAGGGGACCGGGGAGCTGTTTTTT.

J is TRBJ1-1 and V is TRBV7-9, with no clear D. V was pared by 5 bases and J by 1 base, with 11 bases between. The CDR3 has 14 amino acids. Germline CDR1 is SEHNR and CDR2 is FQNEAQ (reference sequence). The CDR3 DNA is TGTGCCAGCAGCGACCACGCGGCGAACACTGAAGCTTTCTTT. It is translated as CASSDHAANTEAFF. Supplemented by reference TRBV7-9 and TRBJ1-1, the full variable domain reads DTGVSQNPRHKITKRGQNVTFRCDPISEHNRLYWYRQTLGQGPEFLTYFQNEAQLEKSRLLSDRFSAERPKGSFSTLEIQRTEQGDSAMYLCASSDHAANTEAFFGQGTRLTVV.

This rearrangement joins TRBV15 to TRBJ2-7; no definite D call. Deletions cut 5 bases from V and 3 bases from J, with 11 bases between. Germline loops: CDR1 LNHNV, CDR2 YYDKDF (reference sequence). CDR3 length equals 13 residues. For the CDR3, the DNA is TGTGCCACCAGCGACGACCAGGACTACGAGCAGTACTTC. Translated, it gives CATSDDQDYEQYF. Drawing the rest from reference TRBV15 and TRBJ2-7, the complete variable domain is DAMVIQNPRYQVTQFGKPVTLSCSQTLNHNVMYWYQQKSSQAPKLLFHYYDKDFNNEADTPDNFQSRRPNTSFCFLDIRSPGLGDTAMYLCATSDDQDYEQYFGPGTRLTVT.

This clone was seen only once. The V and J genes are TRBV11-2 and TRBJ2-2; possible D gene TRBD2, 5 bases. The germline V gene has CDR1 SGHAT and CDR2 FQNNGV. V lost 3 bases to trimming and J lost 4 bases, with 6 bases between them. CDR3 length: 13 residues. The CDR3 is CASSFGVTGELFF. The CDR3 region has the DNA TGTGCCAGCAGCTTCGGGGTCACCGGGGAGCTGTTTTTT.

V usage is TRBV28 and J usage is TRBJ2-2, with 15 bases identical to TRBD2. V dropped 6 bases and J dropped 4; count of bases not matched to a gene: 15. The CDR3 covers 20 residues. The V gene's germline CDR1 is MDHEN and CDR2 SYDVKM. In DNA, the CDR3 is TGTGCCAGCAGCTACGGGACTAGCGGGAGGATTGGACGCATCACCGGGGAGCTGTTTTTT. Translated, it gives CASSYGTSGRIGRITGELFF.

The CDR3 DNA follows: TGTGCCAGCAAGAGAACAGTGGAAGGCTACACCTTC. Protein: CASKRTVEGYTF. The chain links TRBV6-5 to TRBJ1-2; no reliable D call. The V and J ends lost 7 bases and 8 bases respectively, with 14 bases between them. CDR1 and CDR2 from the germline V gene are MNHEY and SVGAGI. The CDR3 runs to 12 residues.

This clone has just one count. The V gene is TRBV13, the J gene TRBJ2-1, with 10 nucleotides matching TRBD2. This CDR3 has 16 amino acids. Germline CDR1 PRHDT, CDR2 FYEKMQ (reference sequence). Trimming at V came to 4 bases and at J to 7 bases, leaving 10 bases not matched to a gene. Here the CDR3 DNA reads TGTGCCAGCAGCTCAGCCGGGACTAGCGTTTTAAATGAGCAGTTCTTC. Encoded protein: CASSSAGTSVLNEQFF.

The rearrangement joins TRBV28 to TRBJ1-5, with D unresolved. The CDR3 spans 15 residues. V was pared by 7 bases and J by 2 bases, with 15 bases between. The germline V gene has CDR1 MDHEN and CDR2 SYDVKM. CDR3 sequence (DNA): TGTGCCAGCATCCTCAGCGGGGTAGGCAATCAGCCCCAGCATTTT. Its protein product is CASILSGVGNQPQHF.

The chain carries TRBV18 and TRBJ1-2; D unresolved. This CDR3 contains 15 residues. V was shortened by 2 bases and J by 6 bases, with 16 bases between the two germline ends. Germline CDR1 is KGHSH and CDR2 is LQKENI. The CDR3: CASSPGQTLLNGYTF. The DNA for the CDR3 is TGTGCCAGCTCACCAGGGCAGACCCTCCTCAATGGCTACACCTTC.

CDR3 in DNA: TGTGCCAGCAGTCGGACTAGCGGGCAAGTAGATACGCAGTATTTT. This encodes CASSRTSGQVDTQYF. The rearrangement joins TRBV28 to TRBJ2-3; 11 nucleotides match TRBD2. This CDR3 contains 15 residues. Looked up from germline, CDR1 is MDHEN and CDR2 is SYDVKM. The trim removed 5 bases at V and 5 bases at J, leaving 6 bases unmatched.

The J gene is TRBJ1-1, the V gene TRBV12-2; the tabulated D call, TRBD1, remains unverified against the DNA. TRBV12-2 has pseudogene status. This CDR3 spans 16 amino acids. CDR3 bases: TGTGCAAGTCGCTTAAACCCGGACAGGGGTTTTGAGGAAGCTTTCTTT. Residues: CASRLNPDRGFEEAFF.

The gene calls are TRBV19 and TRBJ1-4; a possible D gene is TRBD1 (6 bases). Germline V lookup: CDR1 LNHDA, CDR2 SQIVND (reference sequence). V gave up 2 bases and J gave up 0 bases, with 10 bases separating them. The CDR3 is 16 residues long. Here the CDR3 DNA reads TGTGCCAGTAGTATATGGGGGGGCTCAACTAATGAAAAACTGTTTTTT. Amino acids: CASSIWGGSTNEKLFF.

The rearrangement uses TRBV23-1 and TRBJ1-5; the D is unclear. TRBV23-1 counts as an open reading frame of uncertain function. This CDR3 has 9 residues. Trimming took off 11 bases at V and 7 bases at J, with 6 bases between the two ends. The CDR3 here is CAGGQPQHF. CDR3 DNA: TGCGCCGGAGGACAGCCCCAGCATTTT.

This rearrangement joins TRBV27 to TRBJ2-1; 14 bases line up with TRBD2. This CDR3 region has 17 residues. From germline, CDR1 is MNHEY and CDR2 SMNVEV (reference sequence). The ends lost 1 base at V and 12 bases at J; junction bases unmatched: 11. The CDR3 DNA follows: TGTGCCAGCAGTTTATATCCCGCCGGGACTAGCGGGAGTTGGCAGTTCTTC. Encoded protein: CASSLYPAGTSGSWQFF.

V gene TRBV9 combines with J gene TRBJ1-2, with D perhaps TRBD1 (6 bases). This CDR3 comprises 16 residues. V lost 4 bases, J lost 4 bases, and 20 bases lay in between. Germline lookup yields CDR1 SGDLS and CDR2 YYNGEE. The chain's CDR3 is CASSYPGGREGYGYTF. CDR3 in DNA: TGTGCCAGCAGCTACCCTGGGGGCAGGGAAGGCTATGGCTACACCTTC. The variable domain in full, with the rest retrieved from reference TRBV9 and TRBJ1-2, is DSGVTQTPKHLITATGQRVTLRCSPRSGDLSVYWYQQSLDQGLQFLIQYYNGEERAKGNILERFSAQQFPDLHSELNLSSLELGDSALYFCASSYPGGREGYGYTFGSGTRLTVV.

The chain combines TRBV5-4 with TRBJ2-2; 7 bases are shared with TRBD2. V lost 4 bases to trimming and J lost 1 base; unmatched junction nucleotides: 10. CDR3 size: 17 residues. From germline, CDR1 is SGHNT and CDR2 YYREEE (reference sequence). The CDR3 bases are TGTGCCAGCAGCGGGGGGGACCGAGGGGTGAACACCGGGGAGCTGTTTTTT. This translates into CASSGGDRGVNTGELFF. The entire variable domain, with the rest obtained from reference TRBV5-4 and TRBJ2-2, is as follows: ETGVTQSPTHLIKTRGQQVTLRCSSQSGHNTVSWYQQALGQGPQFIFQYYREEENGRGNFPPRFSGLQFPNYSSELNVNALELDDSALYLCASSGGDRGVNTGELFFGEGSRLTVL.

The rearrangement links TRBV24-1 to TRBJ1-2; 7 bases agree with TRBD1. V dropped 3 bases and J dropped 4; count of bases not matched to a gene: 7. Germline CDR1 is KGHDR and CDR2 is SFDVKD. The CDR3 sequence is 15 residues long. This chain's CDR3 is CATSDRQGSSYGYTF. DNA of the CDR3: TGTGCCACCAGTGATAGACAGGGCTCCAGCTATGGCTACACCTTC.

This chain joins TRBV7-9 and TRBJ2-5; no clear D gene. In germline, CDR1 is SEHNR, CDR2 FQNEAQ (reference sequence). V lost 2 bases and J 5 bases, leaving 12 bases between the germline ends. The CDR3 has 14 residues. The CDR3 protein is CASSLLNQIETQYF. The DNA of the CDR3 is TGTGCCAGCAGCTTACTAAACCAAATTGAGACCCAGTACTTC.